The rows below give T cell receptor beta chains drawn from one sample of a study of T cell responses to AZD1222 COVID-19 vaccine. Profiled with immunoSEQ multiplex PCR; TCRdb holds only in-frame clones, not every one. The top ten clones hold 1.7% of a sample with some 190,000 clones, 90% to 95% of them seen once. Here the sequenced sample was peripheral blood, taken 28 days after the second dose of the MenACWY control vaccine. The source of these receptors is an adult who received the MenACWY meningococcal vaccine as a control. The CDR3 runs from the conserved cysteine through the conserved F or W. Each record gives: D gene, clone size, V gene, J gene, CDR3 protein, CDR3 DNA. The D gene is left open where the match is weak. Only some rows state a clone size, as once, few, many or a class for expanded clones.

TRBD1	-	TRBV6-5	TRBJ2-5	CASSQGQTIETQYF	TGTGCCAGCAGCCAGGGACAGACTATAGAGACCCAGTACTTC
-	-	TRBV27	TRBJ1-6	CASSRVASGRSGSPLHF	TGTGCCAGCAGCCGAGTGGCCAGCGGCCGATCGGGCTCACCCCTCCACTTT
-	-	TRBV7-3	TRBJ2-3	CASSLGGSDTQYF	TGTGCCAGCAGCTTAGGAGGGTCAGATACGCAGTATTTT
-	-	TRBV7-9	TRBJ1-6	CASSGQVNSPLHF	TGTGCCAGCAGCGGGCAGGTTAATTCACCCCTCCACTTT
TRBD2	-	TRBV9	TRBJ2-3	CASSVLAGVVIQYF	TGCGCCAGCAGCGTACTAGCGGGGGTGGTGATACAGTATTTT
-	-	TRBV4-2	TRBJ1-1	CASSQDQVGLTYTEAFF	TGTGCCAGCAGCCAAGATCAGGTAGGACTCACTTACACTGAAGCTTTCTTT
TRBD2	-	TRBV6-6	TRBJ2-1	CASSRGTSAAFNEQFF	TGTGCCAGCAGTCGAGGGACTAGCGCAGCATTCAATGAGCAGTTCTTC
-	-	TRBV6-6	TRBJ1-6	CASSYREGLGSPLHF	TGTGCCAGCAGTTACCGGGAGGGCCTCGGTTCACCCCTCCACTTT
TRBD1	-	TRBV15	TRBJ2-2	CATSKDRGSDGELFF	TGTGCCACCAGCAAGGACAGGGGGTCGGACGGGGAGCTGTTTTTT
-	-	TRBV7-9	TRBJ1-5	CASSLEGTLGQPQHF	TGTGCCAGCAGCTTAGAGGGGACCTTGGGTCAGCCCCAGCATTTT
-	-	TRBV6-5	TRBJ2-5	CASSYGGLETQYF	TGTGCCAGCAGTTACGGGGGTTTAGAGACCCAGTACTTC
TRBD1	-	TRBV7-2	TRBJ1-2	CASSYGTGFYTF	TGTGCCAGCAGCTACGGGACAGGCTTCTACACCTTC
-	-	TRBV28	TRBJ1-5	CASSPGAVNQPQHF	TGTGCCAGCAGTCCCGGGGCTGTTAATCAGCCCCAGCATTTT
TRBD1	-	TRBV9	TRBJ2-7	CASSAGTGWYEQYF	TGTGCCAGCAGCGCCGGGACAGGGTGGTACGAGCAGTACTTC
-	-	TRBV4-1	TRBJ1-2	CASSQAANYGYTF	TGCGCCAGCAGCCAAGCAGCTAACTATGGCTACACCTTC
-	once	TRBV7-2	TRBJ2-3	CASTPPGSTDTQYF	TGTGCCAGCACCCCGCCGGGCAGCACAGATACGCAGTATTTT
-	-	TRBV24-1	TRBJ1-2	CATSDLRHSYGYTF	TGTGCCACCAGTGATTTGAGACACAGCTATGGCTACACCTTC
-	-	TRBV27	TRBJ2-7	CASSAPRGLSYEQYF	TGTGCCAGCAGTGCCCCCCGGGGACTCTCCTACGAGCAGTACTTC
TRBD1	-	TRBV29-1	TRBJ2-3	CSVGGTGFTDTQYF	TGCAGCGTTGGGGGGACAGGCTTCACAGATACGCAGTATTTT
TRBD1	-	TRBV7-9	TRBJ1-1	CASSLTAGQLTEAFF	TGTGCCAGCAGCTTAACGGCGGGACAGCTAACTGAAGCTTTCTTT
-	-	TRBV19	TRBJ2-7	CASSVEGDTYEQYF	TGTGCCAGTAGTGTCGAGGGGGACACCTACGAGCAGTACTTC
-	-	TRBV9	TRBJ2-3	CASSITGWGTDTQYF	TGTGCCAGCAGCATTACAGGGTGGGGCACAGATACGCAGTATTTT
-	-	TRBV19	TRBJ1-6	CASSNPANSPLHF	TGTGCCAGTAGTAACCCGGCCAATTCACCCCTCCACTTT